Listed here are 27 T cell receptor beta chains from one sample, sequenced in a study of blood T cells in healthy people across ages. For the second PCR, which ran for about 6 to 11 cycles, a sample-barcoded 5' primer and a J-beta primer mix were used. TCRdb analysed the 5' RACE reads with MiXCR anew, one entry per CDR3 protein. The table has about 720,000 distinct CDR3 sequences, over 20% seen once. The sequencing sample was made of blood. Receptor source: a man between 70 and 80 years old in good health.

This chain uses TRBV25-1 with TRBJ2-1; tentative D call: TRBD2 (6 bases). CDR1 is MGHDK and CDR2 is SYGVNS in the germline V gene. The CDR3 covers 13 residues. With 0 bases removed from V and 14 bases from J, the gap between germline ends came to 14 bases. CDR3 coding DNA: TGTGCCAGCAGTGAATATGACGGAGGGTCGGAGTTCTTC. Translation: CASSEYDGGSEFF.

This chain uses TRBV5-1 with TRBJ2-5, with 7 bases that match TRBD1. This CDR3 region has 13 residues. The V gene end was trimmed by 0 bases and the J gene end by 11 bases; junction bases not matched to a gene: 7. The germline V gene has CDR1 SGHRS and CDR2 YFSETQ. Here the CDR3 DNA reads TGCGCCAGCAGCTTGGAGGGGGCGAGTGTGCAGTACTTC. Translated, it gives CASSLEGASVQYF.

This chain connects TRBV18 to TRBJ2-5, with 9 bases fitting TRBD2. The DNA end lines up better with TRBJ2-1; the J call may be wrong. Germline V gene data show CDR1 as KGHSH and CDR2 as LQKENI. CDR3 length: 15 amino acids. CDR3 region: CASSPPSGSYSEQFF. The DNA of the CDR3 is TGTGCCAGCTCACCACCTAGCGGGAGCTATAGTGAGCAGTTCTTC.

The V gene is TRBV11-3, the J gene TRBJ2-3; D gene ambiguous. Germline values: CDR1 SGHNT, CDR2 YENEEA. V gave up 4 bases and J gave up 5 bases, with 22 bases separating them. The CDR3 totals 17 residues. The DNA for the CDR3 is TGTGCCAGCAGCTCGCCTCGGGCTTCGGATACAAAAGATACGCAGTATTTT. Its protein product is CASSSPRASDTKDTQYF.

For this clonotype: A read error is possible here, since a much larger clone lies one base away. The chain employs TRBV7-9 and TRBJ1-1, with D unresolved. There are 12 residues in the CDR3. Germline CDR1 is SEHNR and CDR2 is FQNEAQ (reference sequence). Deletions cut 3 bases from V and 1 base from J, with 3 bases between. CDR3 bases: TGTGCCAGCAGCTTCACGAACACTGAAGCTTTCTTT. Amino acid sequence: CASSFTNTEAFF.

This clonotype turned up a few times. This chain uses TRBV12-3 or TRBV12-4 with TRBJ1-1, with a tentative D call TRBD1 (5 bases). This CDR3 spans 15 amino acids. Trimming cost V 5 bases and J 0 bases, with 13 bases left between them. CDR3 nucleotides: TGTGCCAGCAGTCGGGACTTTCTCATGAACACTGAAGCTTTCTTT. Amino acids: CASSRDFLMNTEAFF.

The V and J genes are TRBV27 and TRBJ2-1; D remains unclear. CDR1 is MNHEY and CDR2 is SMNVEV in the germline V gene (reference sequence). The CDR3 is 12 amino acids. V was pared by 7 bases and J by 4 bases, with 8 bases between. The DNA for the CDR3 is TGTGCCAGCACCGACCTATACAATGAGCAGTTCTTC. Translation: CASTDLYNEQFF.

In this sample, this clonotype turned up once. This sequence joins TRBV24-1 and TRBJ2-5, with 7 bases that match TRBD1. This CDR3 contains 15 residues. Germline trimming cut 3 bases from V and 9 bases from J; bases unmatched to any gene: 12. In germline, CDR1 is KGHDR, CDR2 SFDVKD. The CDR3 region has the DNA TGTGCCACCAGTGATAAAGCTACAGGGGTGGAGGCCCAGTACTTC. It encodes CATSDKATGVEAQYF.

In its sample, this clonotype was seen a few times. The DNA of the CDR3 is TGCAGTGCTATGGGACAGGGCAGTAATTCACCCCTCCACTTT. This codes for CSAMGQGSNSPLHF. The J gene is TRBJ1-6, the V gene TRBV20-1; TRBD1 agrees at 9 bases. Germline loops: CDR1 DFQATT, CDR2 SNEGSKA (reference sequence). The V gene end was trimmed by 4 bases and the J gene end by 6 bases; junction bases not matched to a gene: 4. The CDR3 contains 14 residues.

A few counts support this clonotype. The chain has TRBV6-9 and TRBJ2-7; 9 positions agree with TRBD1. The CDR3 loop spans 13 amino acids. Germline CDR1 MNHGY, CDR2 SVAAGI. The V and J ends lost 10 bases and 7 bases, in that order; junction bases with no gene match: 11. The CDR3 region is CATTRDRASEQYF. The DNA for the CDR3 is TGTGCCACTACGCGGGACAGGGCGAGTGAGCAGTACTTC.

The CDR3 region has the DNA TGCAGTGCTAGAGAGAGGGGAATGAACACTGAAGCTTTCTTT. This translates into CSARERGMNTEAFF. The rearrangement links TRBV20-1 to TRBJ1-1; tentative D call: TRBD1 (5 bases). The length of the CDR3 is 14 residues. Deletions cut 0 bases from V and 0 bases from J, with 8 bases between. CDR1 is DFQATT and CDR2 is SNEGSKA in the germline V gene (reference sequence).

CDR3 in DNA: TGTGCCAGCAGTGAGGCTGGGAAAAACATTCAGTACTTC. Translated, it gives CASSEAGKNIQYF. The V and J genes are TRBV2 and TRBJ2-4; D not certain. The V and J ends lost 3 bases and 4 bases respectively, with 7 bases between them. CDR1 and CDR2 from the germline V gene are SNHLY and FYNNEI. The CDR3 runs 13 residues.

The chain employs TRBV29-1 and TRBJ2-5; no definite D call. The germline V gene encodes CDR1 SQVTM and CDR2 ANQGSEA. V lost 3 bases, J lost 5 bases, and 4 bases lay in between. This CDR3 comprises 10 residues. In DNA, the CDR3 is TGCAGCGTTGAGGACGAGACCCAGTACTTC. It translates to CSVEDETQYF.

In its sample, this clonotype was seen a few times. The rearrangement links TRBV12-3 or TRBV12-4 to TRBJ1-2; tentative D call: TRBD1 (5 bases). Trimming cost V 6 bases and J 4 bases, with 18 bases left between them. The CDR3 spans 15 residues. The CDR3 protein is CASRLGPGRGYGYTF. The CDR3 nucleotides are TGTGCCAGCAGACTAGGGCCAGGGAGGGGCTATGGCTACACCTTC.

CDR3 sequence: CASSALSLAASDTQYF. In DNA form, the CDR3 reads TGTGCCAGCAGCGCCCTCTCCCTAGCGGCATCAGATACGCAGTATTTT. The chain combines TRBV9 with TRBJ2-3, with 7 nucleotides matching TRBD2. V dropped 3 bases and J dropped 4; count of bases not matched to a gene: 11. CDR1 is SGDLS and CDR2 is YYNGEE in the germline V gene. CDR3 length equals 16 residues. Combining the CDR3 with reference TRBV9 and TRBJ2-3 gives the whole variable domain DSGVTQTPKHLITATGQRVTLRCSPRSGDLSVYWYQQSLDQGLQFLIQYYNGEERAKGNILERFSAQQFPDLHSELNLSSLELGDSALYFCASSALSLAASDTQYFGPGTRLTVL.

This clonotype was found a few times. The chain recombines TRBV3-1 with TRBJ2-7; the D gene is possibly TRBD1 (5 bases). Between the trimmed V and J ends, which lost 4 bases and 5 bases, there was a span of 15 bases. This CDR3 is 14 amino acids long. Germline values: CDR1 LGHDT, CDR2 YNNKEL (reference sequence). CDR3 sequence: CASSLQGHYDEQYF. Here the CDR3 DNA reads TGTGCCAGCAGCCTCCAAGGACACTATGACGAGCAGTACTTC.

Only a few counts were recorded for this clonotype. The rearrangement joins TRBV5-1 to TRBJ1-4, with 7 bases matching TRBD1. The CDR3 is made up of 16 amino acids. V lost 2 bases, J lost 0 bases, and 4 bases stayed unmatched. Germline values: CDR1 SGHRS, CDR2 YFSETQ. The CDR3 sequence is CASSLEGAATNEKLFF. CDR3 sequence (DNA): TGCGCCAGCAGCTTAGAGGGGGCGGCAACTAATGAAAAACTGTTTTTT.

This chain uses TRBV20-1 with TRBJ2-7; TRBD1 aligns across 8 bases. Germline V CDR1 and CDR2: DFQATT, SNEGSKA (reference sequence). The CDR3 length is 12 residues. V trimming: 8 bases; J trimming: 3 bases; junction bases outside the gene matches: 6. The CDR3 here is CSPKTGGYEQYF. CDR3 in DNA: TGCAGTCCAAAAACAGGGGGCTACGAGCAGTACTTC.

This clonotype has more than one count but fewer than ten. The germline gene is not matched at one end of the junction; a read error may be the cause. This chain uses TRBV7-8 with TRBJ2-7, with D possibly TRBD1 on 5 matching bases. There are 15 residues in the CDR3. Germline CDR1 reads SGHVS; CDR2 reads FQNEAQ. This CDR3 is CAGSRQSTARYEQYF. The CDR3 nucleotides are TGTGCCGGCAGCCGACAGTCGACGGCCCGGTACGAGCAGTACTTC.

This clonotype was found a few times. The gene calls are TRBV6-1 and TRBJ1-5; D is ambiguous. The CDR3 length is 14 residues. V lost 0 bases and J lost 7, with 10 bases in between. Germline CDR1 reads MNHNS; CDR2 reads SASEGT. DNA of the CDR3: TGTGCCAGCAGTGAAGCCGGGTTTAACCAGCCCCAGCATTTT. Protein: CASSEAGFNQPQHF.

This clonotype has more than one count but fewer than ten. This sequence joins TRBV12-3 or TRBV12-4 and TRBJ2-5; D ambiguous. Deletions cut 6 bases from V and 2 bases from J, with 13 bases between. This CDR3 spans 14 amino acids. The DNA of the CDR3 is TGTGCCAGCAGCATACGACGCGGTCAAGAGACCCAGTACTTC. Protein product: CASSIRRGQETQYF.

This clonotype has only a few counts. V is TRBV5-1 and J is TRBJ1-4, with 9 positions matching TRBD1. V was pared by 3 bases and J by 5 bases, with 8 bases of the junction left unmatched. CDR1 SGHRS and CDR2 YFSETQ come from the germline V gene. The CDR3 has 16 residues. The CDR3: CASSSSGTGWNEKLFF. For the CDR3, the DNA is TGCGCCAGCAGCTCGTCCGGGACAGGGTGGAATGAAAAACTGTTTTTT.

This clonotype was observed a handful of times. This rearrangement joins TRBV20-1 to TRBJ1-1, with a tentative D call TRBD1 (6 bases). V gave up 3 bases and J gave up 5 bases, with 13 bases separating them. This CDR3 has 13 residues. Germline V lookup: CDR1 DFQATT, CDR2 SNEGSKA (reference sequence). CDR3 in amino acids: CSASGQGRTEAFF. The CDR3 DNA reads as TGCAGTGCTAGTGGGCAGGGGCGAACTGAAGCTTTCTTT.

This clonotype was counted between two and nine times. The chain combines TRBV29-1 with TRBJ2-3; no clear D gene. V gave up 4 bases and J gave up 2 bases, with 10 bases separating them. The germline V gene encodes CDR1 SQVTM and CDR2 ANQGSEA. This CDR3 has 13 amino acids. The CDR3 region has the DNA TGCAGCGTTGCACAGTTAGCCACAGATACGCAGTATTTT. This translates into CSVAQLATDTQYF.

This clonotype was seen only a few times. The V call is TRBV25-1, the J call TRBJ2-7; D gene unclear. Germline V gene sequence: CDR1 MGHDK, CDR2 SYGVNS. This CDR3 is 11 amino acids long. The V end was cut by 3 bases, the J end by 2 bases, with 2 bases between. The DNA for the CDR3 is TGTGCCAGCAGTGAGACCTACGAGCAGTACGTC. Protein: CASSETYEQYV.

CDR3 sequence reads: CASSRRTDEAFF. CDR3 coding DNA: TGTGCCAGCAGTCGTAGGACAGATGAAGCTTTCTTT. The chain couples TRBV3-1 to TRBJ1-1, with D maybe TRBD1 (6 bases). The CDR3 runs 12 residues. Germline loops: CDR1 LGHDT, CDR2 YNNKEL (reference sequence). Trimming shortened V by 6 bases and J by 7 bases, and 12 bases separated the two germline ends. The full variable domain, its missing parts supplied by reference TRBV3-1 and TRBJ1-1, is DTAVSQTPKYLVTQMGNDKSIKCEQNLGHDTMYWYKQDSKKFLKIMFSYNNKELIINETVPNRFSPKSPDKAHLNLHINSLELGDSAVYFCASSRRTDEAFFGQGTRLTVV.

This clonotype was seen more than once but under ten times. V gene TRBV30 combines with J gene TRBJ2-1; D is unresolved. V lost 4 bases and J lost 9, with 13 bases in between. Germline values: CDR1 GTSNPN, CDR2 SVGIG (reference sequence). This CDR3 has 12 residues. In DNA, the CDR3 is TGTGCCTGGAATCCGGGCCCGGGTGAGCAGTTCTTC. Translation: CAWNPGPGEQFF.